These 24 T cell receptor beta chains came from one sample sequenced in a study of patients and donors after allogeneic stem cell transplantation (TCRdb year 2020). The receptor library was made with RT-PCR. Data came from a NextSeq 550. TCRdb reprocessed the public reads (quality trimming at Q25 with fastp, clone calling with MiXCR) and kept in-frame beta chains. Records with the same CDR3 protein are collapsed into one entry carrying the most frequent genes and DNA. Across this sample there are approximately 430,000 distinct CDR3 sequences, with more than 15% seen only once. The ten biggest clones cover around 6.8% of the sample. The sequenced sample was blood, either unsorted or a sorted T cell fraction (not recorded which). All receptors derive from a human donor who was either an allogeneic HSCT recipient or a stem cell or donor lymphocyte infusion donor (not recorded which). It is not recorded whose cells these are; they may come from a transplant donor.

The rearrangement uses TRBV7-9 and TRBJ2-7, with 9 bases fitting TRBD2. This CDR3 spans 16 amino acids. Germline-derived CDR1 and CDR2 are SEHNR and FQNEAQ (reference sequence). The junction had 11 bases not matched to a gene; V was cut back by 4 bases and J by 4 bases. This CDR3 is CASSSLAGPTFYEQYF. The CDR3 bases are TGTGCCAGCAGCTCGCTAGCGGGACCCACCTTTTACGAGCAGTACTTC.

The rearrangement links TRBV2 to TRBJ2-3; 10 bases are shared with TRBD2. The V and J ends lost 7 bases and 4 bases, in that order; junction bases with no gene match: 8. Germline lookup yields CDR1 SNHLY and CDR2 FYNNEI. The CDR3 runs 15 residues. The CDR3 DNA follows: TGTGCCAGCACCCTAGCGGGAGTTTTCTCAGATACGCAGTATTTT. Translation: CASTLAGVFSDTQYF.

The rearrangement uses TRBV18 and TRBJ1-1; perhaps TRBD1 as D (6 bases). Trimming removed 4 bases from V and 4 bases from J, with 16 bases in between. There are 15 residues in the CDR3. The V gene's germline CDR1 is KGHSH and CDR2 LQKENI. The CDR3 protein is CASSRENGQSTEAFF. The CDR3 DNA is TGTGCCAGCTCACGAGAAAACGGACAGAGCACTGAAGCTTTCTTT. The full variable domain, with the rest looked up from reference TRBV18 and TRBJ1-1, is NAGVMQNPRHLVRRRGQEARLRCSPMKGHSHVYWYRQLPEEGLKFMVYLQKENIIDESGMPKERFSAEFPKEGPSILRIQQVVRGDSAAYFCASSRENGQSTEAFFGQGTRLTVV.

This clonotype was counted ten times or more. The CDR3 sequence is CASSPGGVSYEQYF. The CDR3 nucleotides read TGTGCCAGCAGTCCCGGCGGGGTATCCTACGAGCAGTACTTC. The chain couples TRBV28 to TRBJ2-7; the D gene is possibly TRBD2 (6 bases). V was pared by 5 bases and J by 1 base, with 12 bases between. Per the germline V gene, CDR1 is MDHEN and CDR2 is SYDVKM. This CDR3 comprises 14 residues.

The CDR3 DNA reads TGCGCCAGCAGCTTGGGGTGGACAGAGAACACTGAAGCTTTCTTT. Amino acid sequence: CASSLGWTENTEAFF. J is TRBJ1-1 and V is TRBV5-1, with D tentatively TRBD1 (6 bases). This CDR3 region has 15 residues. CDR1 and CDR2 (germline): SGHRS, YFSETQ. V lost 0 bases, J lost 1 base, and 10 bases lay in between.

This clonotype was observed many times. In nucleotides, the CDR3 is TGCGCCAGCACTAGTGCAAACACCGGGGAGCTGTTTTTT. Its translation is CASTSANTGELFF. J is TRBJ2-2 and V is TRBV10-2; D not certain. Germline lookup yields CDR1 WSHSY and CDR2 SAAADI. CDR3 size: 13 residues. V was pared by 7 bases and J by 2 bases, with 8 bases between.

The sample holds many counts of this clonotype. V usage is TRBV12-3 or TRBV12-4 and J usage is TRBJ1-1, with unresolved D. The CDR3 spans 11 residues. Trimming shortened V by 3 bases and J by 8 bases, and 7 bases separated the two germline ends. CDR3 sequence (DNA): TGTGCCAGCAGTTTGAGCCCAGAAGCTTTCTTT. It encodes CASSLSPEAFF.

CDR3 sequence (DNA): TGCAGTGCTCAACCTGCGGCTGCTGGGGGCCAGCCCCAGCATTTT. This translates into CSAQPAAAGGQPQHF. The rearrangement links TRBV20-1 to TRBJ1-5, with a weak D call TRBD1 (6 bases). The CDR3 is 15 residues long. The ends were cut back, 5 bases at V and 7 bases at J, with 21 bases in the middle. CDR1 DFQATT and CDR2 SNEGSKA come from the germline V gene (reference sequence).

The chain carries TRBV3-1 and TRBJ1-4, with a weak D call TRBD1 (5 bases). This CDR3 is 13 amino acids long. V was shortened by 1 base and J by 15 bases, with 15 bases between the two germline ends. The germline gives CDR1 LGHDT, CDR2 YNNKEL (reference sequence). The CDR3: CASSQGQAGGLFF. The CDR3 DNA is TGTGCCAGCAGCCAAGGGCAGGCCGGGGGATTGTTTTTT.

The sample holds a few counts of this clonotype. The DNA for the CDR3 is TGTGCCAGCTCACCACTCCAGGGGTTCTCTGAAGCTTTCTTT. Protein sequence: CASSPLQGFSEAFF. The chain couples TRBV18 to TRBJ1-1; D might be TRBD1 (6 bases). From germline, CDR1 is KGHSH and CDR2 LQKENI. The CDR3 covers 14 residues. With 1 base removed from V and 6 bases from J, the gap between germline ends came to 12 bases.

The table lists this clonotype with a few counts. The chain links TRBV20-1 to TRBJ2-3; 7 bases agree with TRBD1. Germline CDR1 reads DFQATT; CDR2 reads SNEGSKA (reference sequence). The J segment lost 2 bases and the V segment lost 7 bases, leaving 9 bases of the junction unmatched. The CDR3 consists of 14 residues. DNA of the CDR3: TGCAGTGAACGGGACAGAAGATCCACAGATACGCAGTATTTT. Encoded protein: CSERDRRSTDTQYF.

This clonotype has just a few counts. The chain is built from TRBV11-3 and TRBJ2-1, with D perhaps matching TRBD2 (5 bases). The germline gives CDR1 SGHNT, CDR2 YENEEA. The CDR3 runs to 17 residues. V lost 1 base, J lost 2 bases, and 15 bases lay in between. CDR3: CASSLVLGRATYNEQFF. The DNA of the CDR3 is TGTGCCAGCAGCTTAGTACTAGGCCGGGCTACCTACAATGAGCAGTTCTTC. Based on the CDR3 plus reference TRBV11-3 and TRBJ2-1, the full variable domain is EAGVVQSPRYKIIEKKQPVAFWCNPISGHNTLYWYLQNLGQGPELLIRYENEEAVDDSQLPKDRFSAERLKGVDSTLKIQPAELGDSAVYLCASSLVLGRATYNEQFFGPGTRLTVL.

The chain combines TRBV5-6 with TRBJ2-1, with a tentative D call TRBD2 (6 bases). CDR1 SGHDT and CDR2 YYEEEE come from the germline V gene. Deletions cut 1 base from V and 5 bases from J, with 10 bases between. The CDR3 is 14 amino acids. The CDR3 spells CASSLWRAHNEQFF. The DNA of the CDR3 is TGTGCCAGCAGCTTGTGGAGGGCCCACAATGAGCAGTTCTTC.

The V call is TRBV10-3, the J call TRBJ2-3; TRBD2 aligns across 12 bases. Trimming took 5 bases from V and 0 from J; bases not matched to a gene: 15. In germline, CDR1 is ENHRY, CDR2 SYGVKD. There are 20 residues in the CDR3. CDR3 amino acids: CAISSTPPPLAGGSTDTQYF. DNA for the CDR3: TGTGCCATCAGTTCTACCCCTCCGCCCCTAGCGGGGGGGAGCACAGATACGCAGTATTTT.

The table lists this clonotype with a few counts. CDR3 nucleotides: TGTGCCAGCAGCTCCCCCGGGGGGGATACGCAGTATTTT. This sequence encodes CASSSPGGDTQYF. The V gene is TRBV7-9, the J gene TRBJ2-3; 7 nucleotides match TRBD2. The CDR3 contains 13 residues. V was clipped by 4 bases and J by 6 bases; unmatched bases: 4. Looked up from germline, CDR1 is SEHNR and CDR2 is FQNEAQ (reference sequence).

This clonotype showed up just a few times. This chain joins TRBV6-5 and TRBJ2-3, with no clear D. In germline, CDR1 is MNHEY, CDR2 SVGAGI. The CDR3 runs 14 residues. Trimming took off 0 bases at V and 4 bases at J, with 8 bases between the two ends. The CDR3 loop reads CASSYSRSPDTQYF. Written as DNA, the CDR3 is TGTGCCAGCAGTTACTCCAGGAGTCCAGATACGCAGTATTTT.

The gene calls are TRBV6-2 or TRBV6-3 and TRBJ1-3; 10 positions match TRBD1. The CDR3 is 20 amino acids. The germline CDR1 and CDR2 sequences are MNHEY and SVGEGT. V lost 0 bases to trimming and J lost 4 bases; unmatched junction nucleotides: 15. CDR3 sequence: CASSYSSTGGQSIGGNTIYF. DNA of the CDR3: TGTGCCAGCAGTTACTCTTCGACAGGGGGCCAATCAATAGGCGGAAACACCATATATTTT.

The J gene is TRBJ2-7, the V gene TRBV2; 9 bases agree with TRBD1. The CDR3 length is 14 residues. J was trimmed by 9 bases and V by 6 bases; bases with no gene match: 12. Germline V lookup: CDR1 SNHLY, CDR2 FYNNEI. The chain's CDR3 is CASRGKRTGVVQYF. CDR3 coding DNA: TGTGCCAGCAGGGGAAAAAGGACAGGGGTTGTGCAGTACTTC.

The rearrangement uses TRBV12-3 or TRBV12-4 and TRBJ1-5; D not resolved. The CDR3 is 15 amino acids. The germline V and J ends were trimmed by 1 base and 3 bases, with 10 bases remaining between them. The CDR3 reads CASSLGVTTNQPQHF. The CDR3, as DNA: TGTGCCAGCAGTTTAGGGGTAACAACCAATCAGCCCCAGCATTTT.

This clonotype was detected only a few times. The chain joins TRBV3-1 to TRBJ2-7; 11 bases fit TRBD1. J gave up 5 bases and V 4 bases, and 10 bases lay outside the gene matches. CDR1 is LGHDT and CDR2 is YNNKEL in the germline V gene (reference sequence). The CDR3 spans 16 residues. Here the CDR3 DNA reads TGTGCCAGCAGCCCCAGAGGGACAGGGGGGAGCGACGAGCAGTACTTC. Translated: CASSPRGTGGSDEQYF.

In this sample, this clonotype turned up a few times. This sequence joins TRBV20-1 and TRBJ2-5; 11 bases match TRBD1. Germline V gene sequence: CDR1 DFQATT, CDR2 SNEGSKA (reference sequence). The ends lost 8 bases at V and 5 bases at J; junction bases unmatched: 10. This CDR3 comprises 14 residues. DNA for the CDR3: TGCAGTTCACCCGGGACAGGGGGTTTTGAGACCCAGTACTTC. Amino acids: CSSPGTGGFETQYF.

This clonotype appeared once. The gene calls are TRBV18 and TRBJ2-7; no firm D call. The CDR3 runs 13 residues. CDR1 is KGHSH, CDR2 LQKENI, per germline. Trimming took off 1 base at V and 4 bases at J, with 8 bases between the two ends. CDR3 DNA sequence: TGTGCCAGCTCACCACAGGCTCGGTACGAGCAGTACTTC. Its protein is CASSPQARYEQYF.

This clonotype was seen repeatedly, ten times or more. The chain recombines TRBV5-1 with TRBJ2-1, with a possible D match to TRBD1 (5 bases). CDR3 length equals 15 residues. Germline CDR1 is SGHRS and CDR2 is YFSETQ. With 0 bases removed from V and 5 bases from J, the gap between germline ends came to 12 bases. In DNA, the CDR3 is TGCGCCAGCAGCTTGGTCCGGAAACAGGACAATGAGCAGTTCTTC. It is translated as CASSLVRKQDNEQFF.

The J gene is TRBJ1-2, the V gene TRBV19; D uncertain. The germline V and J ends were trimmed by 5 bases and 5 bases, with 6 bases remaining between them. The CDR3 sequence is 11 residues long. From germline, CDR1 is LNHDA and CDR2 SQIVND (reference sequence). As DNA, the CDR3 is TGTGCCAGTAGTTGGGGTTATGGCTACACCTTC. Encoded protein: CASSWGYGYTF.